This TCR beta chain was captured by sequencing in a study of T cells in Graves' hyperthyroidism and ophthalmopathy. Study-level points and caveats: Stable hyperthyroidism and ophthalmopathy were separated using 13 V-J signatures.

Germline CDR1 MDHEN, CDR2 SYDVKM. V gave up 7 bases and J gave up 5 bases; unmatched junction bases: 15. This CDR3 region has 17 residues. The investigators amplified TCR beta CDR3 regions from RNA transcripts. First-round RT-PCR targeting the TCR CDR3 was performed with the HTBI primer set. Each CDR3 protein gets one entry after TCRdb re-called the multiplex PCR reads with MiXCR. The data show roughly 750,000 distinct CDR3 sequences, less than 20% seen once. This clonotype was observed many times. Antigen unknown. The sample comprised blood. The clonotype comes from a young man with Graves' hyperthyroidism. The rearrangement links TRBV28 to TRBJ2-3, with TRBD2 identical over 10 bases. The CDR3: CASTPLAGDEEEDTQYF. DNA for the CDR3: TGTGCCAGCACTCCCCTAGCGGGAGACGAAGAGGAAGATACGCAGTATTTT.